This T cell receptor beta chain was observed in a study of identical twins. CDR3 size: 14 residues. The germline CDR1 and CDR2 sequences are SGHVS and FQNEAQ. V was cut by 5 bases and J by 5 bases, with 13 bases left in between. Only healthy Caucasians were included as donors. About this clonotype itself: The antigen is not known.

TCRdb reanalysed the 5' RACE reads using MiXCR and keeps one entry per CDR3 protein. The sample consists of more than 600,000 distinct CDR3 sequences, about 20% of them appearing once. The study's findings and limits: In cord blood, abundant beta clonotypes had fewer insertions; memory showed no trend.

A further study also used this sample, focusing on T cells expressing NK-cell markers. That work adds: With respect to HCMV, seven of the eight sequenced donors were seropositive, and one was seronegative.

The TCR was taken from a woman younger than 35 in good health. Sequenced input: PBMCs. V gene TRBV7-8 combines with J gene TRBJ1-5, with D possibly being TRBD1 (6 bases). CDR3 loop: CASSQGQLHQPQHF. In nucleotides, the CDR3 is TGTGCCAGCAGCCAAGGACAGTTACATCAGCCCCAGCATTTT.